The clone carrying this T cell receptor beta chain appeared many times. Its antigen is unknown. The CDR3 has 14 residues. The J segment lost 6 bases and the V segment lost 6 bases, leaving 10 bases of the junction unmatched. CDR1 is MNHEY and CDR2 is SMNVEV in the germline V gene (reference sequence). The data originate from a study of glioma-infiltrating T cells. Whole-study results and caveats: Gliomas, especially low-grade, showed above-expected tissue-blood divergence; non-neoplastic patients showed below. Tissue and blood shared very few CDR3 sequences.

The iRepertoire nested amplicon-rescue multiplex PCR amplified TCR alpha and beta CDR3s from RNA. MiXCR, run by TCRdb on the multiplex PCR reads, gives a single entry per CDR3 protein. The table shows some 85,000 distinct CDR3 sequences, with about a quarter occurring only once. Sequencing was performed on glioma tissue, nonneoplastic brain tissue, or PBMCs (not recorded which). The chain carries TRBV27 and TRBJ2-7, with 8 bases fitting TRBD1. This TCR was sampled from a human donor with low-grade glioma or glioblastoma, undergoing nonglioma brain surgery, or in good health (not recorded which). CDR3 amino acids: CASSRRTGFFEQYF. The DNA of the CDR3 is TGTGCCAGCAGCCGTCGGACAGGGTTCTTCGAGCAGTACTTC.